The 8 T cell receptor beta chains in this list originate from one sample, sequenced in a study of lymphopenia after photon versus proton radiotherapy (dated by TCRdb to about 2019). Library method: the immunoSEQ multiplex PCR assay. In its TCRdb copy, this immuneACCESS table keeps in-frame sequences only and misses some clones. Where compared with another copy, unresolved V genes explain less than half of these, and the others have no known cause. Within this sample are tens of thousands of clones, with 85% of them counted one time only. The ten largest account for roughly 20% of the sample. Sequencing was performed on peripheral blood, taken from a patient treated with photon-based radiotherapy. The receptor source for this set is a man aged 60 to 69 with pancreatic cancer.

The chain couples TRBV5-3 to TRBJ1-1; no firm D call. TRBV5-3 is treated as an ORF (open reading frame) with a function not yet certain. V gave up 3 bases and J gave up 6 bases, with 12 bases separating them. The length of the CDR3 is 13 residues. The CDR3, as DNA: TGTGCCAGAAGCTCGATAAGGAGAGCTGAAGCTTTCTTT. Protein: CARSSIRRAEAFF.

V and J are TRBV7-2 and TRBJ1-5; D may be TRBD1 (5 bases). Germline lookup yields CDR1 SGHTA and CDR2 FQGNSA. Trimming stripped 2 bases from V and 3 bases from J, with 8 bases between. This CDR3 comprises 14 residues. Here the CDR3 reads CASSLTGYNQPQHF. CDR3 bases: TGTGCCAGCAGCTTAACAGGCTACAATCAGCCCCAGCATTTT.

The V call is TRBV10-3, the J call TRBJ2-3; TRBD2 is a possible D gene (5 bases). With 3 bases removed from V and 1 base from J, the gap between germline ends came to 17 bases. The CDR3 consists of 17 residues. Germline loops: CDR1 ENHRY, CDR2 SYGVKD. Here the CDR3 reads CAISEIVSGEGTDTQYF. In DNA form, the CDR3 reads TGTGCCATCAGTGAAATCGTAAGCGGAGAGGGCACAGATACGCAGTATTTT.

CDR3 DNA: TGCAGCGTTGAAGGCGTTAACGGGGTGAGGCTGGAGACGCAGTATTTT. This translates into CSVEGVNGVRLETQYF. The chain recombines TRBV29-1 with TRBJ2-3; D might be TRBD2 (5 bases). V was cut by 1 base and J by 9 bases, with 23 bases left in between. Germline assignment: CDR1 SQVTM and CDR2 ANQGSEA. CDR3 length: 16 amino acids.

The chain recombines TRBV10-1 with TRBJ1-5; TRBD1 might be the D (5 bases). CDR3 length: 21 residues. The germline V gene has CDR1 WNHNN and CDR2 SYGVQD (reference sequence). V lost 8 bases to trimming and J lost 0 bases, with 32 bases between them. CDR3 coding DNA: TGCGCCAGCTTCCCCGCTACGGGGGAAACCTCACAGAGCTATAGCAATCAGCCCCAGCATTTT. It yields the protein CASFPATGETSQSYSNQPQHF.

This chain uses TRBV5-1 with TRBJ2-5; 16 bases agree with TRBD2. There are 16 residues in the CDR3. V lost 4 bases and J lost 2; bases outside the gene matches: 2. Germline V gives CDR1 SGHRS, CDR2 YFSETQ. The CDR3 here is CASSPGLAGGQETQYF. In DNA form, the CDR3 reads TGCGCCAGCAGCCCGGGACTAGCGGGGGGGCAAGAGACCCAGTACTTC.

The V and J genes are TRBV7-9 and TRBJ2-5; D remains unclear. The CDR3 has 14 amino acids. With 10 bases removed from V and 2 bases from J, the gap between germline ends came to 17 bases. Germline values: CDR1 SEHNR, CDR2 FQNEAQ (reference sequence). CDR3: CATPVAGTQETQYF. As DNA, the CDR3 is TGTGCCACTCCCGTGGCTGGTACGCAAGAGACCCAGTACTTC.

The chain is built from TRBV5-4 and TRBJ1-3; D unresolved. Trimming removed 4 bases at V and 0 bases at J, with 14 bases between. Germline V lookup: CDR1 SGHNT, CDR2 YYREEE (reference sequence). This CDR3 comprises 16 residues. In DNA, the CDR3 is TGTGCCAGCAGCCGAAGCTTTCCCGACTCTGGAAACACCATATATTTT. This sequence encodes CASSRSFPDSGNTIYF.